This passage covers 29 T cell receptor beta chains from one sample sequenced in a study of breast tumors, draining lymph nodes, adjacent tissues. MiXCR, run by TCRdb on the multiplex PCR reads, gives a single entry per CDR3 protein. This sample carries approximately 250,000 distinct CDR3 sequences, 34% of them seen once, and the ten largest clones take approximately 3.3%. The lymph nodes were axillary draining lymph nodes from breast cancer patients. Input material: axillary lymph node tissue. The receptors were gathered from a female donor with breast cancer. Some clones in this sample may be carry-over from other donors' samples.

This sequence joins TRBV5-6 and TRBJ1-5, with D perhaps TRBD1 (5 bases). Trimming took 3 bases from V and 2 from J, leaving 18 bases between them. Germline V gene sequence: CDR1 SGHDT, CDR2 YYEEEE. This CDR3 has 17 amino acids. The CDR3 nucleotides are TGTGCCAGCAGCTATTACGGGCCAGCGGGACGCAATCAGCCCCAGCATTTT. Amino acid sequence: CASSYYGPAGRNQPQHF.

Many counts were recorded for this clonotype. This chain joins TRBV5-1 and TRBJ2-3; 9 nucleotides align to TRBD2. The junction had 5 bases not matched to a gene; V was cut back by 2 bases and J by 4 bases. The CDR3 has 15 amino acids. Germline CDR1 SGHRS, CDR2 YFSETQ. The CDR3 loop reads CASSFTAGGSDTQYF. The CDR3 DNA reads TGCGCCAGCAGCTTTACAGCGGGGGGATCAGATACGCAGTATTTT.

The chain links TRBV19 to TRBJ1-2; the D is unclear. V shed 1 base and J shed 9 bases, with 9 bases lying between them. Germline assignment: CDR1 LNHDA and CDR2 SQIVND (reference sequence). The CDR3 totals 12 residues. Here the CDR3 reads CASSIGTSSYTF. The CDR3 DNA follows: TGTGCCAGTAGTATAGGGACTAGCAGCTACACCTTC.

This clonotype was counted at least ten times. The V call is TRBV7-2, the J call TRBJ1-2; a weak D match, TRBD1 (5 bases). The V end was cut by 2 bases, the J end by 7 bases, with 17 bases between. CDR1 is SGHTA, CDR2 FQGNSA, per germline. This CDR3 region has 15 residues. Here the CDR3 reads CASSLNQGAFAGYTF. For the CDR3, the DNA is TGTGCCAGCAGCTTAAATCAGGGCGCTTTCGCTGGCTACACCTTC.

The chain employs TRBV7-9 and TRBJ1-1; D not certain. Looked up from germline, CDR1 is SEHNR and CDR2 is FQNEAQ (reference sequence). This CDR3 comprises 11 residues. Trimming took off 5 bases at V and 3 bases at J, with 4 bases between the two ends. In DNA form, the CDR3 reads TGTGCCAGCAGCAGAGACACTGAAGCTTTCTTT. Protein: CASSRDTEAFF.

This clonotype was counted at least ten times. The chain couples TRBV6-1 to TRBJ1-3; a possible D gene is TRBD1 (5 bases). Trimming removed 3 bases from V and 0 bases from J, with 12 bases in between. The germline gives CDR1 MNHNS, CDR2 SASEGT. The CDR3 loop spans 16 amino acids. The CDR3 reads CASSEETGFSGNTIYF. CDR3 coding DNA: TGTGCCAGCAGTGAGGAAACAGGATTCTCTGGAAACACCATATATTTT.

This clonotype has a count of ten or more. The chain joins TRBV6-5 to TRBJ1-6; TRBD1 matches 7 bases. Per germline, CDR1 MNHEY and CDR2 SVGAGI. Trimming cost V 6 bases and J 7 bases; bases outside gene matches: 12. The CDR3 contains 16 residues. The CDR3, as DNA: TGTGCCAGCAGCCGGGACAGCGTTTTAGGGAATTCACCCCTCCACTTT. It codes for CASSRDSVLGNSPLHF.

The CDR3 nucleotides read TGCAGTGCTAGATCTGGACTAGCGGGAATGTATGAGCAGTTCTTC. Translation: CSARSGLAGMYEQFF. The V and J genes are TRBV20-1 and TRBJ2-1, with TRBD2 matching over 12 bases. CDR1 is DFQATT, CDR2 SNEGSKA, per germline (reference sequence). Unmatched junction bases numbered 7, after V lost 2 bases and J lost 8 bases. The CDR3 is 15 residues long.

V gene TRBV5-6 combines with J gene TRBJ1-4; TRBD1 matches 9 bases. The CDR3 runs to 12 residues. The junction had 1 base not matched to a gene; V was cut back by 3 bases and J by 10 bases. The germline CDR1 and CDR2 sequences are SGHDT and YYEEEE. This CDR3 is CASSSQGAKLFF. The DNA for the CDR3 is TGTGCCAGCAGCTCACAGGGGGCAAAACTGTTTTTT.

This clonotype was counted between two and nine times. The rearrangement joins TRBV27 to TRBJ2-7; 8 bases agree with TRBD1. The germline CDR1 and CDR2 sequences are MNHEY and SMNVEV (reference sequence). Germline trimming cut 4 bases from V and 6 bases from J; bases unmatched to any gene: 2. This CDR3 region has 12 residues. The CDR3 DNA reads TGTGCCAGCAGTTGGACAGGGTCCGAGCAGTACTTC. As protein: CASSWTGSEQYF.

This clonotype was counted only a few times. One junction end does not reproduce the germline sequence, and a read error may be involved. The rearrangement joins TRBV9 to TRBJ1-2; D is possibly TRBD1 (6 bases). The CDR3 spans 15 residues. Germline V gives CDR1 SGDLS, CDR2 YYNGEE. CDR3 DNA: TGTGCCAGCAGCTTGGAGGGGGACTTTTACTATGGCTCCACCTTC. This sequence encodes CASSLEGDFYYGSTF.

DNA of the CDR3: TGTGCCAGCAGCTTGGACAGGGGGGCGCGAGAGACCCAGTACTTC. This translates into CASSLDRGARETQYF. This chain uses TRBV2 with TRBJ2-5, with 10 positions matching TRBD1. This CDR3 has 15 residues. The germline gives CDR1 SNHLY, CDR2 FYNNEI. The V gene end was trimmed by 6 bases and the J gene end by 4 bases; junction bases not matched to a gene: 8.

This clonotype was seen at least ten times. The chain is built from TRBV20-1 and TRBJ1-4; D not certain. This CDR3 comprises 11 residues. The ends were cut back, 0 bases at V and 8 bases at J, with 4 bases in the middle. Per the germline V gene, CDR1 is DFQATT and CDR2 is SNEGSKA (reference sequence). CDR3 in DNA: TGCAGTGCTAGAGATCGCGAAAAACTGTTTTTT. Translation: CSARDREKLFF.

The CDR3 loop is CASSPRRDPRAGTQYF. CDR3 coding DNA: TGTGCCAGCAGCCCCCGCCGGGACCCGCGGGCTGGTACGCAGTATTTT. This chain connects TRBV2 to TRBJ2-3; tentatively, D is TRBD1 or TRBD2 (5 bases each). CDR1 SNHLY and CDR2 FYNNEI come from the germline V gene. V was cut by 6 bases and J by 8 bases, with 24 bases left in between. This CDR3 has 16 amino acids.

This clonotype was seen only a few times. A read error is possible here, since a much larger clone lies one base away. This CDR3 is missing its conserved last phenylalanine or tryptophan, likely due to a read error. J is TRBJ2-5 and V is TRBV19; 9 bases agree with TRBD1. CDR3 length: 16 amino acids. The V gene's germline CDR1 is LNHDA and CDR2 SQIVND (reference sequence). The J segment lost 1 base and the V segment lost 3 bases, leaving 6 bases of the junction unmatched. DNA for the CDR3: TGTGCCAGTAGTATTGGGACAGGGTGGGTCCAAGAGACCCAGTACTCC. Translation gives CASSIGTGWVQETQYS.

V gene TRBV6-5 combines with J gene TRBJ2-7; TRBD2 matches at 10 bases. Trimming took 5 bases from V and 0 from J; bases not matched to a gene: 4. Germline CDR1 and CDR2: MNHEY and SVGAGI. CDR3 length: 15 amino acids. The CDR3 spells CASSPSGGLSYEQYF. In DNA, the CDR3 is TGTGCCAGCAGTCCTAGCGGGGGCCTCTCCTACGAGCAGTACTTC.

V gene TRBV9 combines with J gene TRBJ2-3; D may be TRBD1 (6 bases). Germline CDR1 is SGDLS and CDR2 is YYNGEE. The length of the CDR3 is 17 residues. Trimming took off 0 bases at V and 6 bases at J, with 20 bases between the two ends. This CDR3 reads CASSVEGVNGNTDTQYF. The DNA for the CDR3 is TGTGCCAGCAGCGTAGAGGGGGTTAACGGAAACACCGATACGCAGTATTTT. The complete variable domain, with remaining parts taken from reference TRBV9 and TRBJ2-3, reads DSGVTQTPKHLITATGQRVTLRCSPRSGDLSVYWYQQSLDQGLQFLIQYYNGEERAKGNILERFSAQQFPDLHSELNLSSLELGDSALYFCASSVEGVNGNTDTQYFGPGTRLTVL.

This clonotype has a handful of counts. The chain couples TRBV12-3 or TRBV12-4 to TRBJ1-6, with D tentatively TRBD1 (5 bases). V was shortened by 6 bases and J by 6 bases, with 18 bases between the two germline ends. This CDR3 has 16 amino acids. CDR3 amino acids: CASSPGTEGPNSPLHF. Written as DNA, the CDR3 is TGTGCCAGCAGCCCAGGGACGGAGGGACCTAATTCACCCCTCCACTTT.

The chain links TRBV4-2 to TRBJ1-2; no clear D. CDR3 length: 15 residues. Trimming shortened V by 0 bases and J by 4 bases, and 12 bases separated the two germline ends. Germline V lookup: CDR1 LGHNA, CDR2 YNFKEQ. The CDR3 nucleotides are TGTGCCAGCAGCCAAGATCCACAGCTAGTCTATGGCTACACCTTC. Amino acid sequence: CASSQDPQLVYGYTF.

This clonotype was counted ten times or more. The chain employs TRBV5-8 and TRBJ1-2; 10 bases align to TRBD1. The germline V gene encodes CDR1 SGHTS and CDR2 YDEGEE. The trim removed 1 base at V and 7 bases at J, leaving 1 base unmatched. This CDR3 has 13 amino acids. The DNA for the CDR3 is TGTGCCAGCAGCTTGTGGGACAGGGGTGGCTACACCTTC. It yields the protein CASSLWDRGGYTF. Combining the CDR3 with reference TRBV5-8 and TRBJ1-2 gives the whole variable domain EAGVTQSPTHLIKTRGQQATLRCSPISGHTSVYWYQQALGLGLQFLLWYDEGEERNRGNFPPRFSGRQFPNYSSELNVNALELEDSALYLCASSLWDRGGYTFGSGTRLTVV.

On this clonotype itself: One end of the junction does not line up with germline, which may come from a read error. The V call is TRBV19, the J call TRBJ2-6, with D perhaps assigned TRBD1 or TRBD2 (7 bases each). The CDR3 length is 14 residues. From germline, CDR1 is LNHDA and CDR2 SQIVND (reference sequence). In DNA, the CDR3 is TGTGCCAGTACCAGGGGGTCGGGGGGCAACGTCCTGACTTTC. As protein: CASTRGSGGNVLTF.

Turning to this clonotype: Given a much more abundant clone one base away, this may be a read error. V and J are TRBV5-5 and TRBJ2-5; TRBD2 matches at 8 bases. Germline assignment: CDR1 SGHKS and CDR2 YYEKEE (reference sequence). This CDR3 has 16 residues. Trimming took 2 bases from V and 5 from J; bases not matched to a gene: 11. In DNA, the CDR3 is TGTGCCAGCAGCTTACTAGCGGCAGCAGGCGGGGAGACCCAGTACTTC. Translating it yields CASSLLAAAGGETQYF.

This clonotype has ten or more counts. The chain carries TRBV6-1 and TRBJ2-7; 8 bases match TRBD1. The CDR3 runs to 15 residues. After removal of 6 bases from V and 3 bases from J, the junction contained 10 bases not matched to a gene. The germline V gene has CDR1 MNHNS and CDR2 SASEGT. For the CDR3, the DNA is TGTGCCAGCAGCACGAGGACAGGGAGAGGCTACGAGCAGTACTTC. Its protein product is CASSTRTGRGYEQYF.

In this sample, this clonotype turned up many times. The chain is built from TRBV28 and TRBJ2-7, with 9 bases matching TRBD1. The J segment lost 1 base and the V segment lost 4 bases, leaving 2 bases of the junction unmatched. This CDR3 has 14 amino acids. CDR1 MDHEN and CDR2 SYDVKM come from the germline V gene. CDR3 nucleotides: TGTGCCAGCAGTTCCGGGACAGGGTCCTACGAGCAGTACTTC. Protein product: CASSSGTGSYEQYF.

This clonotype was recorded many times. The genes are TRBV20-1 and TRBJ2-7, with 13 bases that match TRBD2. J gave up 0 bases and V 3 bases, and 8 bases lay outside the gene matches. The CDR3 covers 17 residues. Germline CDR1 and CDR2: DFQATT and SNEGSKA (reference sequence). Here the CDR3 DNA reads TGCAGTGCTAGGGAACTAGCGGGAGGGAGAAGCTCCTACGAGCAGTACTTC. Translating it yields CSARELAGGRSSYEQYF.

J is TRBJ1-5 and V is TRBV19; TRBD1 might be the D (6 bases). V was cut by 7 bases and J by 7 bases, with 20 bases left in between. This CDR3 contains 15 residues. Germline V gene sequence: CDR1 LNHDA, CDR2 SQIVND (reference sequence). This chain's CDR3 is CASMGAGGGKQPQHF. For the CDR3, the DNA is TGTGCCAGTATGGGGGCTGGGGGAGGGAAACAGCCCCAGCATTTT.

This clonotype was counted at least ten times. The chain employs TRBV7-9 and TRBJ2-3, with 10 bases matching TRBD1. The trim removed 9 bases at V and 4 bases at J, leaving 1 base unmatched. The CDR3 is 12 amino acids. Germline loops: CDR1 SEHNR, CDR2 FQNEAQ (reference sequence). The CDR3 coding sequence is TGTGCCAGTGGGACAGGGGCAGATACGCAGTATTTT. It translates to CASGTGADTQYF.

V and J are TRBV5-1 and TRBJ1-2; D is ambiguous. The CDR3 runs 15 residues. V was trimmed by 0 bases and J by 6 bases, leaving 15 bases between them. Germline V lookup: CDR1 SGHRS, CDR2 YFSETQ. In nucleotides, the CDR3 is TGCGCCAGCAGCTTGGATGGGGAGATCGGTGATGGCTACACCTTC. This gives the protein CASSLDGEIGDGYTF.

V is TRBV13 and J is TRBJ2-3; 12 bases fit TRBD1. Germline V CDR1 and CDR2: PRHDT, FYEKMQ (reference sequence). With 5 bases clipped from V and 1 base from J, the junction kept 4 bases outside the gene matches. This CDR3 is 16 amino acids long. The CDR3: CASSRRDRGRTDTQYF. CDR3 nucleotides: TGTGCCAGCAGCCGCCGGGACAGGGGGCGCACAGATACGCAGTATTTT.